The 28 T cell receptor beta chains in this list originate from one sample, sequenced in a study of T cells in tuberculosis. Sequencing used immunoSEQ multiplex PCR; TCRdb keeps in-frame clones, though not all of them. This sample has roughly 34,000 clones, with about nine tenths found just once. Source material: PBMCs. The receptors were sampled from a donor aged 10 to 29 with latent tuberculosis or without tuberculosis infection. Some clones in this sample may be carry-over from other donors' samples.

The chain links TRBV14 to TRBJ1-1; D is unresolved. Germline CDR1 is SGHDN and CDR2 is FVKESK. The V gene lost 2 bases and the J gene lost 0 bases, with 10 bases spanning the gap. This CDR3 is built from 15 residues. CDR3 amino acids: CASSQYTVMNTEAFF. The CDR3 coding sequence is TGTGCCAGCAGCCAATATACAGTCATGAACACTGAAGCTTTCTTT.

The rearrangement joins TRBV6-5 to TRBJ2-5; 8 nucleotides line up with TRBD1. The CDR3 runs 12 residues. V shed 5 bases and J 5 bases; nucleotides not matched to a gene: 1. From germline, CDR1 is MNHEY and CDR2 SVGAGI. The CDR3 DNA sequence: TGTGCCAGCAGTCGGGACAGGGAGACCCAGTACTTC. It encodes CASSRDRETQYF.

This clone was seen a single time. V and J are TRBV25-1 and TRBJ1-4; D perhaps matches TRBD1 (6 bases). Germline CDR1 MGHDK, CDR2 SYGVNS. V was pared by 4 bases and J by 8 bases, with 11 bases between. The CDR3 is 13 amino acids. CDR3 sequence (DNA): TGTGCCAGCAGTGCGTCCGGGACAGAAAAACTGTTTTTT. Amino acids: CASSASGTEKLFF.

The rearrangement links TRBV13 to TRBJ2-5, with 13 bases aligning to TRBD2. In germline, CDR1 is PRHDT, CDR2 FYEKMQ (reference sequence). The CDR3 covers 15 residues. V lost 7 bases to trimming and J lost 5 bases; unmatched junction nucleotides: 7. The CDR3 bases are TGTGCCAGCACCCTCCGGACTAGCGGGAGTGAGACCCAGTACTTC. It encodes CASTLRTSGSETQYF.

CDR3 DNA sequence: TGTGCCAGCAGTGATGCGGCTAGCGGGGGGCCCGGGAACACCGGGGAGCTGTTTTTT. Translation: CASSDAASGGPGNTGELFF. The rearrangement joins TRBV2 to TRBJ2-2, with 11 bases that match TRBD2. This CDR3 is built from 19 residues. Germline V gene data show CDR1 as SNHLY and CDR2 as FYNNEI. Losses at the gene ends were 3 bases for V and 1 base for J; bases not matched to a gene: 10.

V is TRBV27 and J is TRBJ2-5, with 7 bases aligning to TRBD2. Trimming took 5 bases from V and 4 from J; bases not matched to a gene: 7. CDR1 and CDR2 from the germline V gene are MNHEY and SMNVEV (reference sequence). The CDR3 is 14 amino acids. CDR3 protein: CASSDPGTIETQYF. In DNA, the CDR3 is TGTGCCAGCAGTGACCCCGGGACTATAGAGACCCAGTACTTC.

The chain's CDR3 is CASRRSAGDTGELFF. DNA for the CDR3: TGTGCCAGCAGACGCAGTGCGGGGGACACCGGGGAGCTGTTTTTT. The V gene is TRBV27, the J gene TRBJ2-2, with 7 nucleotides matching TRBD2. The V gene's germline CDR1 is MNHEY and CDR2 SMNVEV (reference sequence). The J segment lost 3 bases and the V segment lost 6 bases, leaving 7 bases of the junction unmatched. This CDR3 comprises 15 residues.

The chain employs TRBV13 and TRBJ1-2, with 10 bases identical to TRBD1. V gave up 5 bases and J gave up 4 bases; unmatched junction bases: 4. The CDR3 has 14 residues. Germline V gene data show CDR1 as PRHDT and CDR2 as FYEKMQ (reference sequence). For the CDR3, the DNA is TGTGCCAGCAGCATGCGGACAGGGGGCTATGGCTACACCTTC. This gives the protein CASSMRTGGYGYTF.

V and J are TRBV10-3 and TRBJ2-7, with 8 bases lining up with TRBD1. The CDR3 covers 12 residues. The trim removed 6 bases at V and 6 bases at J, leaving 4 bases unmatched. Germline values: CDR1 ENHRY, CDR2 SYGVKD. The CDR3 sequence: CAIRQTGVEQYF. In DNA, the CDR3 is TGTGCCATCAGACAGACAGGGGTCGAGCAGTACTTC.

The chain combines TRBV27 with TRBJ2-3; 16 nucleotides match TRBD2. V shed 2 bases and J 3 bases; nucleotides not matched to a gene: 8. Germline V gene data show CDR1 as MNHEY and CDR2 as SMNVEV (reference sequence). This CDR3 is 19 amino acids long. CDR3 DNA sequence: TGTGCCAGCAGTTTACCGCCCGGGGGACTAGCGGGAGGGACAGATACGCAGTATTTT. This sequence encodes CASSLPPGGLAGGTDTQYF.

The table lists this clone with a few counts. In DNA form, the CDR3 reads TGTGCCAGCAGAATCAGGGAGAACACTGAAGCTTTCTTT. Protein: CASRIRENTEAFF. V and J are TRBV2 and TRBJ1-1; tentative D call: TRBD1 (5 bases). The CDR3 length is 13 residues. From germline, CDR1 is SNHLY and CDR2 FYNNEI. V was cut by 6 bases and J by 1 base, with 9 bases left in between.

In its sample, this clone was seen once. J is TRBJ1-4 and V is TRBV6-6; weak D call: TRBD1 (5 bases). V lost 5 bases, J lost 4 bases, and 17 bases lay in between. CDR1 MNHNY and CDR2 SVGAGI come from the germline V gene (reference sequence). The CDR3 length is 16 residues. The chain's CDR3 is CASSAGLAPGNEKLFF. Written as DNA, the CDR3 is TGTGCCAGCAGTGCGGGGCTCGCTCCGGGTAATGAAAAACTGTTTTTT.

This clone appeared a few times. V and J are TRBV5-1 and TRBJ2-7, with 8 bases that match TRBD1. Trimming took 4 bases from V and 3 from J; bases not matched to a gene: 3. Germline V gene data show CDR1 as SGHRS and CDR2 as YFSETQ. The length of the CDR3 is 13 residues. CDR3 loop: CASSQGTGYEQYF. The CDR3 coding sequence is TGCGCCAGCAGCCAGGGGACAGGCTACGAGCAGTACTTC.

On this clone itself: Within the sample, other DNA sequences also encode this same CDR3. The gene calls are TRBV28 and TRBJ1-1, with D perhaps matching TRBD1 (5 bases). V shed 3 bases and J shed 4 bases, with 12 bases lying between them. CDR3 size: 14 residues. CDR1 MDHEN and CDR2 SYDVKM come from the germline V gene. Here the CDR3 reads CASSLGGGGTEAFF. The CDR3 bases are TGTGCCAGCAGTTTGGGGGGGGGAGGCACTGAAGCTTTCTTT.

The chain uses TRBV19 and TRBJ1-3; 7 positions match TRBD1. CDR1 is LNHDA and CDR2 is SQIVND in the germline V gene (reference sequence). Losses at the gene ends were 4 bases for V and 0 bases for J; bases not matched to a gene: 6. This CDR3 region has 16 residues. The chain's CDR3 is CASSTVTGNSGNTIYF. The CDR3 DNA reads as TGTGCCAGTAGTACCGTGACAGGGAACTCTGGAAACACCATATATTTT.

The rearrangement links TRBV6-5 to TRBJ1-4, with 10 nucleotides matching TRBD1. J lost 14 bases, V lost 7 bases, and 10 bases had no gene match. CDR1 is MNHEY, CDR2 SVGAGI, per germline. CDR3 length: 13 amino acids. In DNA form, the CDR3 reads TGTGCCAGCACCGAGGGACAGGGGTTTACTCTGTTTTTT. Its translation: CASTEGQGFTLFF.

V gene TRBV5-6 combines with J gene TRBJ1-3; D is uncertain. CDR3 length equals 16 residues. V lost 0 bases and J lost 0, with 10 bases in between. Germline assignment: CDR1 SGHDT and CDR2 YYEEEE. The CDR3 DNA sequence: TGTGCCAGCAGCTTGGCCCGGGGAAACTCTGGAAACACCATATATTTT. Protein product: CASSLARGNSGNTIYF.

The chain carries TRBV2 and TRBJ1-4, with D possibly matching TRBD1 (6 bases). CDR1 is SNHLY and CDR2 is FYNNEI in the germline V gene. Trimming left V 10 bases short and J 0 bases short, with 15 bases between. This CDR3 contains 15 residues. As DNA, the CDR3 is TGTGCCACCTTAACCAGGACAGCAACTAATGAAAAACTGTTTTTT. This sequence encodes CATLTRTATNEKLFF.

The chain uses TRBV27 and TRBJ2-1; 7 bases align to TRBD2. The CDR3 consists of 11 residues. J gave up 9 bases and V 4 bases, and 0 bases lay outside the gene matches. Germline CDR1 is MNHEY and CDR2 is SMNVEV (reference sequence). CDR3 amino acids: CASSSGGEQFF. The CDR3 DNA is TGTGCCAGCAGTTCGGGGGGTGAGCAGTTCTTC.

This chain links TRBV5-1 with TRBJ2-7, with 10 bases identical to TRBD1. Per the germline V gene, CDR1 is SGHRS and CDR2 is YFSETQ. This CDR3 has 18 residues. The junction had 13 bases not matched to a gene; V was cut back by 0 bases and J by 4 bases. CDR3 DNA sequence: TGCGCCAGCAGCTTGGTGGGACAGGGGATGGATATAGCGTACGAGCAGTACTTC. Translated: CASSLVGQGMDIAYEQYF.

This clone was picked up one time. The CDR3 is CASRSGQTRDQPQHF. Written as DNA, the CDR3 is TGTGCCAGTAGATCCGGCCAGACTCGGGATCAGCCCCAGCATTTT. J is TRBJ1-5 and V is TRBV19; D is uncertain. Looked up from germline, CDR1 is LNHDA and CDR2 is SQIVND (reference sequence). CDR3 length equals 15 residues. V lost 6 bases to trimming and J lost 5 bases, with 17 bases between them.

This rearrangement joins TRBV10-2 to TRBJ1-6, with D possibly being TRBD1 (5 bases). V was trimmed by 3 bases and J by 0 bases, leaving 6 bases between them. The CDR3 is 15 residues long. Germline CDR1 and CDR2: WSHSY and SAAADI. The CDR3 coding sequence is TGCGCCAGCAGTGACCAGGGCTCCTATAATTCACCCCTCCACTTT. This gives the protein CASSDQGSYNSPLHF.

CDR3 nucleotide sequence: TGCAGCATAAAGAGGACCGGGGAGCTGTTTTTT. Protein: CSIKRTGELFF. This chain connects TRBV29-1 to TRBJ2-2; no reliable D call. Trimming cost V 8 bases and J 5 bases, with 9 bases left between them. The CDR3 consists of 11 residues. Germline V gene data show CDR1 as SQVTM and CDR2 as ANQGSEA.

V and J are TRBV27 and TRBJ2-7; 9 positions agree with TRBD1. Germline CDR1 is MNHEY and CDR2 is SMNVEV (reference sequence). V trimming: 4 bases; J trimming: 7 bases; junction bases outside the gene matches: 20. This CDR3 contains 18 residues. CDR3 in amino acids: CASSYKGAGTGKLDEQYF. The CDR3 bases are TGTGCCAGCAGTTATAAGGGGGCCGGGACAGGGAAATTAGATGAGCAGTACTTC.

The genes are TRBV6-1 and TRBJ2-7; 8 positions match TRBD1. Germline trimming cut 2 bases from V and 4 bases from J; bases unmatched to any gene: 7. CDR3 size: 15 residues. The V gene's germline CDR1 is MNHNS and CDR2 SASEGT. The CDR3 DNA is TGTGCCAGCAGTGAAAGTACAGGGGGGTTTTACGAGCAGTACTTC. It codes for CASSESTGGFYEQYF.

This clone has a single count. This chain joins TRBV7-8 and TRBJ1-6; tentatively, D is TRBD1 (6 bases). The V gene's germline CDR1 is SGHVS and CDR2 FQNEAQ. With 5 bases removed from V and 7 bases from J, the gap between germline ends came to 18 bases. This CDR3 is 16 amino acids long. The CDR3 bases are TGTGCCAGCAGCCCAAAAGGGGGGGCGCAAAATTCACCCCTCCACTTT. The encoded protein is CASSPKGGAQNSPLHF.

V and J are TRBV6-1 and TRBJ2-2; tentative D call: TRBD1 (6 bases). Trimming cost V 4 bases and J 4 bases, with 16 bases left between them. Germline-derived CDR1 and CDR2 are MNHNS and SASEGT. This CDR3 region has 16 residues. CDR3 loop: CASSAVRGPGTGELFF. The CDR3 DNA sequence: TGTGCCAGCAGTGCGGTCAGGGGACCGGGCACCGGGGAGCTGTTTTTT.

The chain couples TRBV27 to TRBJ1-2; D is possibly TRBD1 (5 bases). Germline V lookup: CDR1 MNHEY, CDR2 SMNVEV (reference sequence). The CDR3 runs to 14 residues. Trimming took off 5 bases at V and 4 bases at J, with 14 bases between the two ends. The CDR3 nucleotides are TGTGCCAGCAGTCTAACTCAGGGATCCTATGGCTACACCTTC. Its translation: CASSLTQGSYGYTF.